These T cell receptor beta chains were read from a single sample in a study of blood T cells in healthy people across ages. A single record per CDR3 protein comes from TCRdb applying MiXCR to the 5' RACE reads. Here the sample spans some 760,000 distinct CDR3 sequences, more than 20% being singletons. These data are also associated with another study on T cells of mothers and their children.

What was sequenced was blood. The receptors stem from a boy aged 5-17 years in good health. The CDR3 runs from the conserved cysteine through the conserved F or W. D genes are given only for firm matches. Expanded clones are given a class, and other clones once, few, many or no size at all.

abundance	v_gene	len	d_gene	j_gene	CDR3aa	CDR3nt
.	TRBV27	15	.	TRBJ2-1	CASSPYSGNYNEQFF	TGTGCCAGCAGCCCCTATAGCGGAAACTACAATGAGCAGTTCTTC
.	TRBV29-1	11	.	TRBJ1-2	CSAGTIYGYTF	TGCAGCGCCGGGACAATCTATGGCTACACCTTC
.	TRBV29-1	12	TRBD1	TRBJ1-5	CSVWTGGQPQHF	TGCAGCGTGTGGACAGGGGGTCAGCCCCAGCATTTT
.	TRBV7-2	20	TRBD2	TRBJ2-7	CASSLPVIAGDVAYLYEQYF	TGTGCCAGCAGCTTACCGGTAATAGCGGGAGATGTCGCCTATTTATACGAGCAGTACTTC
few	TRBV7-3	15	.	TRBJ1-6	CASSSSSHLDSPLHF	TGTGCCAGCAGCTCGTCGTCCCATTTGGATTCACCCCTCCACTTT
.	TRBV15	14	TRBD1	TRBJ1-1	CATSRGQGNTEAFF	TGTGCCACCAGCAGAGGACAGGGGAACACTGAAGCTTTCTTT
few	TRBV12-3/TRBV12-4	13	.	TRBJ2-5	CASSFMRGETQYF	TGTGCCAGCAGTTTCATGAGGGGAGAGACCCAGTACTTC
few	TRBV6-2/TRBV6-3	14	TRBD1	TRBJ2-5	CASGIRGQGETQYF	TGTGCCAGTGGGATCAGGGGGCAGGGAGAGACCCAGTACTTC
.	TRBV7-9	14	.	TRBJ2-7	CASSLVRLPLEQYF	TGTGCCAGCAGCTTAGTGCGGTTACCCCTCGAGCAGTACTTC
.	TRBV29-1	13	TRBD1	TRBJ2-7	CSVRDRVPYEQYF	TGCAGTGTCCGGGACAGGGTACCCTACGAGCAGTACTTC
few	TRBV6-2/TRBV6-3	13	TRBD1	TRBJ1-6	CASSLTGRSPLHF	TGTGCCAGCAGCCTGACAGGGAGGTCACCCCTCCACTTT
.	TRBV12-3/TRBV12-4	15	.	TRBJ2-2	CASSYDRDLPGELFF	TGTGCCAGCAGTTACGACAGGGACTTGCCCGGGGAGCTGTTTTTT
few	TRBV18	18	.	TRBJ2-5	CASSPPPSLTLYQETQYF	TGTGCCAGCTCACCACCTCCTAGTTTGACTTTGTACCAAGAGACCCAGTACTTC
.	TRBV7-6	17	TRBD1	TRBJ1-5	CASSLDVGQGGNQPQHF	TGTGCCAGCAGCTTAGATGTGGGACAGGGAGGCAATCAGCCCCAGCATTTT
few	TRBV18	12	.	TRBJ2-1	CASSPYFNEQFF	TGTGCCAGCTCACCCTATTTCAATGAGCAGTTCTTC
few	TRBV6-2/TRBV6-3	14	TRBD2	TRBJ2-7	CASSGREKGYEQYF	TGTGCCAGCTCGGGGCGGGAGAAGGGCTACGAGCAGTACTTC
many	TRBV9	19	TRBD1	TRBJ1-4	CASSPRHPPDRVPNEKLFF	TGTGCCAGCAGCCCCCGTCACCCTCCGGACAGGGTCCCTAATGAAAAACTGTTTTTT
.	TRBV15	13	TRBD2	TRBJ2-4	CATSARDYHIQYF	TGTGCCACCAGCGCCCGGGACTACCACATTCAGTACTTC
.	TRBV29-1	13	.	TRBJ2-1	CSVFERLYNEQFF	TGCAGCGTCTTCGAAAGACTCTACAATGAGCAGTTCTTC
few	TRBV7-7	16	.	TRBJ2-7	CASSSDKGKDSYEQYF	TGTGCTAGCAGCTCCGATAAAGGAAAAGATTCCTACGAGCAGTACTTC
few	TRBV29-1	11	.	TRBJ2-3	CSVTPTDTQYF	TGCAGCGTTACCCCCACAGATACGCAGTATTTT
.	TRBV5-1	11	.	TRBJ2-7	CASISGHEQYF	TGCGCCAGCATAAGCGGCCACGAGCAGTACTTC
once	TRBV11-2	15	.	TRBJ2-7	CASSTINRRIYEQYF	TGTGCCAGCAGCACTATAAACCGGAGGATCTACGAGCAGTACTTC
.	TRBV7-3	16	.	TRBJ2-1	CASSPARGGDYNEQFF	TGTGCCAGCAGCCCCGCCAGGGGAGGTGACTACAATGAGCAGTTCTTC
few	TRBV4-2	17	.	TRBJ1-4	CASSQDIGQPTNEKLFF	TGTGCCAGCAGCCAAGATATCGGACAGCCAACTAATGAAAAACTGTTTTTT
.	TRBV28	17	.	TRBJ2-7	CASSPEPMNPTAYEQYF	TGTGCCAGCAGTCCTGAACCAATGAACCCAACCGCCTACGAGCAGTACTTC
.	TRBV12-3/TRBV12-4	13	.	TRBJ1-2	CASSIDRIYGYTF	TGTGCCAGCAGTATTGACAGGATCTATGGCTACACCTTC
few	TRBV2	11	.	TRBJ1-2	CASSVRNGYTF	TGTGCCAGCTCGGTCAGAAATGGCTACACCTTC
.	TRBV4-1	14	.	TRBJ2-7	CASSQEVKVYEQYF	TGCGCCAGCAGCCAAGAGGTCAAGGTTTACGAGCAGTACTTC
.	TRBV6-1	18	TRBD2	TRBJ2-1	CASSLGGPSGDSYNVQFF	TGTGCCAGCAGCCTAGGCGGCCCTAGCGGAGATTCCTACAATGTGCAGTTCTTC
.	TRBV7-8	20	TRBD2	TRBJ2-3	CASSLVGLAGGISPSDTQYF	TGTGCCAGCAGCTTAGTGGGACTAGCGGGGGGAATATCCCCCTCAGATACGCAGTATTTT
.	TRBV2	15	.	TRBJ2-6	CASRGERSGANVLTF	TGTGCCAGCAGGGGCGAGAGGAGTGGGGCCAACGTCCTGACTTTC
few	TRBV24-1	14	.	TRBJ2-5	CATSDAENQETQYF	TGTGCCACCAGTGATGCAGAGAATCAAGAGACCCAGTACTTC
few	TRBV18	13	.	TRBJ2-7	CASSPIQDHEQYF	TGTGCCAGCTCACCAATACAGGACCACGAGCAGTACTTC
few	TRBV12-3/TRBV12-4	15	.	TRBJ2-7	CASREGRGTTYEQYF	TGTGCCAGCAGAGAGGGCCGGGGCACAACCTACGAGCAGTACTTC
.	TRBV27	14	TRBD2	TRBJ2-5	CASGVAGGRETQYF	TGTGCCAGCGGGGTAGCGGGAGGGAGAGAGACCCAGTACTTC
.	TRBV15	16	.	TRBJ1-5	CATSSLGGGSNQPQHF	TGTGCCACCAGTAGCCTGGGAGGGGGTAGCAATCAGCCCCAGCATTTT